A selection of T cell receptor beta chains follows, all from one sample in a study of blood T cells in healthy people across ages. TCRdb re-called the 5' RACE reads through MiXCR, storing one row per CDR3 protein. This sample has roughly 1.9 million distinct CDR3 sequences, with about two fifths found just once. Source material: blood. Receptor source: a human donor in good health. The CDR3 runs from the conserved cysteine through the conserved F or W. The D gene is left open where the match is weak. Expanded clones are given a class, and other clones once, few, many or no size at all.

j_call | clone_size | d_call | v_call | cdr3_nt | cdr3_aa
TRBJ1-2 | few | - | TRBV18 | TGTGCCAGCTCACGCGGCGAGACGGATGGCTACACCTTC | CASSRGETDGYTF
TRBJ1-5 | - | TRBD1 | TRBV5-5 | TGTGCCAGCAGCTCCAGGGGGGGTAGCAATCAGCCCCAGCATTTT | CASSSRGGSNQPQHF
TRBJ2-7 | many | TRBD2 | TRBV12-3/TRBV12-4 | TGTGCCAGCAGCTTTAGCGGGGGGACCTACGAGCAGTACTTC | CASSFSGGTYEQYF
TRBJ2-1 | few | TRBD2 | TRBV19 | TGTGCCAGTAGTAAACTTAGCGGGGGCTATAATAATGAGCAGTTCTTC | CASSKLSGGYNNEQFF
TRBJ2-7 | - | TRBD2 | TRBV9 | TGTGCCAGCGCCCCTAGCGGGGGTTTCCCCAACCCGAGATTTGAGGAGCAGTACTTC | CASAPSGGFPNPRFEEQYF
TRBJ2-5 | - | - | TRBV7-2 | TGTGCCAGCAGCTTGGGACGGATGGGGGAGACCCAGTACTTC | CASSLGRMGETQYF
TRBJ2-1 | - | TRBD1 | TRBV18 | TGTGCCAGCTCACTCATGGGGACAGGTGGTACGAATGAGCAGTTCTTC | CASSLMGTGGTNEQFF
TRBJ2-6 | - | - | TRBV24-1 | TGTGCCACCAGTGATTTCACAGGCCCGGCATCTGGGGCCAACATCCTGACTTTT | CATSDFTGPASGANILTF
TRBJ1-2 | - | TRBD1 | TRBV7-2 | TGTGCCAGCAGCTTAGAGGAGCCGGGACAGGGCTACACCTTC | CASSLEEPGQGYTF
TRBJ2-7 | - | TRBD2 | TRBV6-5 | TGTGCCAGCAGACTGGGACTAGCGGGAGGACCCTACGAGCTGTACTTC | CASRLGLAGGPYELYF
TRBJ1-5 | few | - | TRBV12-3/TRBV12-4 | TGTGCCAGCAGTTTCCTCGGGCCCCAGCATTTT | CASSFLGPQHF
TRBJ2-1 | many | - | TRBV9 | TGTGCCAGCAGCACCTCGAATCCAGACCACATCCCCTACAATGAGCAGTTCTTC | CASSTSNPDHIPYNEQFF
TRBJ1-2 | - | TRBD1 | TRBV20-1 | TGCAGTGCTCATAGACAGGGAGTAGGGTATGGCTACACCTTC | CSAHRQGVGYGYTF
TRBJ1-2 | few | - | TRBV12-3/TRBV12-4 | TGTGCCAGCGAGTACCGGGGGGAGAACTATGGCTACACCTTC | CASEYRGENYGYTF
TRBJ2-3 | once | - | TRBV7-2 | TGTGCCGGCAGCTTAGTCAACGGCCGCCCGGATACGCAGTATTTT | CAGSLVNGRPDTQYF
TRBJ2-1 | - | - | TRBV7-9 | TGTGCCAGCAGCTTAGTTTTGGGGGCGATTTCCTACAATGAGCAGTTCTTC | CASSLVLGAISYNEQFF
TRBJ1-6 | - | - | TRBV28 | TGTGCCAGCACAAGGGCAGGGATGGGTTCACCCCTCCACTTT | CASTRAGMGSPLHF
TRBJ2-7 | few | - | TRBV12-3/TRBV12-4 | TGTGCCAGCAGTCCAAGTGGGGGCTTCGTCGAGCAGTACTTC | CASSPSGGFVEQYF
TRBJ1-2 | few | - | TRBV25-1 | TGTGCCAGCAGTGAATTTAAGGAATCTAACTATGGCTACACCTTC | CASSEFKESNYGYTF
TRBJ1-4 | - | TRBD1 | TRBV29-1 | TGCAGCGTCGCGGACAGGGGGCTTGAAAAACTGTTTTTT | CSVADRGLEKLFF
TRBJ1-2 | few | - | TRBV5-1 | TGCGCCAGCAGCTTGGAGGCAGGGGCCTATGGCTACACCTTC | CASSLEAGAYGYTF
TRBJ1-4 | - | - | TRBV4-2 | TGTGCCAGCAGCCAAGATAAGGACAGCCATGAAAAACTGTTTTTT | CASSQDKDSHEKLFF
TRBJ2-5 | - | TRBD2 | TRBV7-7 | TGTGCTAGCAGCTTAGGTCGCGGGGAGGGAGAGACCCAGTACTTC | CASSLGRGEGETQYF
TRBJ2-1 | - | - | TRBV30 | TGTGCCTGGAGTGAGGTAGCGATTGAGCAGTTCTTC | CAWSEVAIEQFF
TRBJ2-5 | many | TRBD1 | TRBV9 | TGTGCCAGCAGCGATACAGGGGGCGGGGAGACCCAGTACTTC | CASSDTGGGETQYF
TRBJ2-4 | few | TRBD2 | TRBV27 | TGTGCCAGCAGTTTTCAACCGGGACTAGTATTGTATGAGCAGTACTTC | CASSFQPGLVLYEQYF
TRBJ2-7 | once | TRBD2 | TRBV7-2 | TGTGCCAGCAGCCTGAGCGGGGGGGCGAGCTCCTACGAGCAGTACTTC | CASSLSGGASSYEQYF
TRBJ1-1 | - | - | TRBV11-3 | TGTGCCAGCAGCTCAGAATACGACTTGAACACTGAAGCTTTCTTT | CASSSEYDLNTEAFF
TRBJ2-5 | - | - | TRBV11-1 | TGTGCCAGCAGCTTAGAGGGCCGACAGGAGGAGACCCAGTACTTC | CASSLEGRQEETQYF
TRBJ2-1 | few | - | TRBV20-1 | TGCAGTGCTTTAGACAGAGGCTCCTACAATGAGCAGTTCTTC | CSALDRGSYNEQFF
TRBJ2-5 | once | - | TRBV7-9 | TGTGCTCGCCGGGACGCCGATTCAGAGACCCAGTACTTC | CARRDADSETQYF
TRBJ2-5 | - | TRBD2 | TRBV20-1 | TGCAGTGCTAGCCCCATTAGCGGGGGCTTCCAAGAGACCCAGTACTTC | CSASPISGGFQETQYF
TRBJ2-3 | - | TRBD1 | TRBV20-1 | TGCAGTGCTACGCGGACAGGGTCGACAGATACGCAGTATTTT | CSATRTGSTDTQYF
TRBJ1-2 | few | - | TRBV4-3 | TGCGCCAGCAGCCAAGATAGTGGGATGGAAAGGGGAGGCTACACCTTC | CASSQDSGMERGGYTF
TRBJ2-7 | few | - | TRBV28 | TGTGCCAGCAGTTTGGACCAAACCTACGAGCAGTACTTC | CASSLDQTYEQYF
TRBJ2-3 | - | - | TRBV4-2 | TGTGCCAGCAGCCCCGACAAGACAGGACACACAGATACGCAGTATTTT | CASSPDKTGHTDTQYF
TRBJ2-4 | few | - | TRBV20-1 | TGCAGTGCGTTCCCGGAGATAGCGGATCTACTTCAGTACTTC | CSAFPEIADLLQYF
TRBJ2-7 | - | TRBD2 | TRBV7-9 | TGTGCCAGCAGCTTGGGAGGGGACCTAGGCGAGCAGTACTTC | CASSLGGDLGEQYF
TRBJ2-7 | - | TRBD1 | TRBV5-1 | TGCGCCAGCAGCTTCCCAGACAGGGGCACTCTGCCCTACGAGCAGTACTTC | CASSFPDRGTLPYEQYF
TRBJ2-3 | few | - | TRBV7-2 | TGTGCCAGCAGCTTCTGGAGGGATGAGTCAGATACGCAGTATTTT | CASSFWRDESDTQYF
TRBJ2-7 | - | - | TRBV3-1 | TGTGCCAGCAGTTCACAAGGTTGGGGCGAGCAGTACTTC | CASSSQGWGEQYF
TRBJ1-2 | - | - | TRBV12-3/TRBV12-4 | TGTGCCAACAGTTTAGGGTCCTTACGTGGAGGCTACACCTTC | CANSLGSLRGGYTF
TRBJ1-5 | - | TRBD1 | TRBV3-1 | TGTGCCAGCAGCCAAGGACAGGGGTCGGGTCGAAATCAGCCCCAGCATTTT | CASSQGQGSGRNQPQHF
TRBJ2-5 | few | TRBD2 | TRBV20-1 | TGCAGTGCTTCCCGTAGCGGGGGGGCCTGGGAGACCCAGTACTTC | CSASRSGGAWETQYF
TRBJ1-2 | - | - | TRBV27 | TGTGCCAGCAGTTCCTCAGGGGATTGGGATGGCTACACCTTC | CASSSSGDWDGYTF